This TCR beta chain was identified in a study of metastatic and nonmetastatic thyroid tumors. Study outcomes and limitations: Within blood and tumor, benign nodules reportedly had significantly lower TCR beta diversity than malignant thyroid tumors did.

Methods used by the authors: Variation in CDR3 across clinicopathological groups served as the basis for constructing a distant-metastasis classifier in papillary thyroid cancer. With MiXCR, TCRdb reprocessed the PCR reads. The V and J calls, along with clone size, are taken from TCRdb and not from the paper's own processing. The sample records around 20,000 clones, approximately 10% being singletons. The V end lost 6 bases, the J end lost 3 bases, and 18 bases lay between the germline ends. Germline V lookup: CDR1 MDHEN, CDR2 SYDVKM. The CDR3 runs to 15 residues. In this sample, this clone turned up a few times. Its antigen is as yet unknown. All patients reached thyroid surgery having received no treatment beforehand.

The chain carries TRBV28 and TRBJ2-7; D perhaps matches TRBD2 (7 bases). Specimen: blood. This sequence originates from a female donor with papillary thyroid cancer or a benign thyroid nodule (not recorded which). Some clones in this sample may be carry-over from other donors' samples. For the CDR3, the DNA is TGTGCCAGCAGCCATTGGGGAGGGGGGGACTACGAGCAGTACTTC. Protein sequence: CASSHWGGGDYEQYF.